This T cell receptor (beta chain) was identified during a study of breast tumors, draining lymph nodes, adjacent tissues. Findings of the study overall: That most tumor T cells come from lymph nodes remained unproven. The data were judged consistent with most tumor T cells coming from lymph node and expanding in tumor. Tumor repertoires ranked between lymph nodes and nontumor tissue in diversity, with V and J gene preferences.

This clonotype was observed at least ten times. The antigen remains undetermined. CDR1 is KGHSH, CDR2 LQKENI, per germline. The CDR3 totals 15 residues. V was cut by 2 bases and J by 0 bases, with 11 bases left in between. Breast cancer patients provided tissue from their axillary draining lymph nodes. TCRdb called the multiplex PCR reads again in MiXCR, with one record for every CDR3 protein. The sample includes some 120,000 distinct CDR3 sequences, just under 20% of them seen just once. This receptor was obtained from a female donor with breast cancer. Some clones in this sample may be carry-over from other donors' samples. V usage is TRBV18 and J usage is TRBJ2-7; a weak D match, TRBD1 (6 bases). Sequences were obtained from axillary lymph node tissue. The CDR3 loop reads CASSPGQGTSYEQYF. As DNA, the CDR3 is TGTGCCAGCTCACCAGGGCAGGGGACCTCCTACGAGCAGTACTTC.